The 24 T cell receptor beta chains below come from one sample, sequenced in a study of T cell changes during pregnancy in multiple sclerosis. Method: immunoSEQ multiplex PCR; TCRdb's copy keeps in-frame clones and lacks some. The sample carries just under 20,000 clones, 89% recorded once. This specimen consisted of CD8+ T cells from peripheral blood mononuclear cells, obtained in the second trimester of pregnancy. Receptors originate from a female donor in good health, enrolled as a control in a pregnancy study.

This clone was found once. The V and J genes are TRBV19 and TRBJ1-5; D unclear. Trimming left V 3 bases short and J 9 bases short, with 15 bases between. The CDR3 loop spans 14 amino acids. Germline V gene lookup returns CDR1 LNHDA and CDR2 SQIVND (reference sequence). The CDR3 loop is CASSMGSQARPQHF. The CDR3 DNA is TGTGCCAGTAGTATGGGCTCGCAGGCTCGGCCCCAGCATTTT.

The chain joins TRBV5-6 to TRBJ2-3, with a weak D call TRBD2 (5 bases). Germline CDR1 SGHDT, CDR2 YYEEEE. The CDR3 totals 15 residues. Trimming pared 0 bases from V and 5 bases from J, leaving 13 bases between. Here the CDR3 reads CASSLVDSSGDTQYF. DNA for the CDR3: TGTGCCAGCAGCTTGGTGGACTCGTCGGGAGATACGCAGTATTTT.

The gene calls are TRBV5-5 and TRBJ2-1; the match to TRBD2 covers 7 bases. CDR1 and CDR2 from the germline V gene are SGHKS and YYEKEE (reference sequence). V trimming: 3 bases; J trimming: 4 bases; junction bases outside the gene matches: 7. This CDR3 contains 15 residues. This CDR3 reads CASSSQDSGYNEQFF. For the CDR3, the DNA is TGTGCCAGCAGCTCCCAGGATAGCGGGTACAATGAGCAGTTCTTC.

CDR3 DNA: TGTGCCAGCAGTGCCCAAAGCTGGGCAGGGGGTTCCACCGGGGAGCTGTTTTTT. Residues: CASSAQSWAGGSTGELFF. The chain links TRBV6-4 to TRBJ2-2; 7 nucleotides match TRBD1. Germline assignment: CDR1 MRHNA and CDR2 SNTAGT. The CDR3 length is 18 residues. V lost 4 bases, J lost 4 bases, and 15 bases stayed unmatched.

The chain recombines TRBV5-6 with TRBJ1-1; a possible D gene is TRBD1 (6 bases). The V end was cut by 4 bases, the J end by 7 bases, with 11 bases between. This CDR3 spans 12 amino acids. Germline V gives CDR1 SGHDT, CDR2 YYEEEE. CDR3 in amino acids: CASSAIGGEAFF. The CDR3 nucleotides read TGTGCCAGCAGCGCAATAGGGGGTGAAGCTTTCTTT. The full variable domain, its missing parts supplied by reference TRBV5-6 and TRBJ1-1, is DAGVTQSPTHLIKTRGQQVTLRCSPKSGHDTVSWYQQALGQGPQFIFQYYEEEERQRGNFPDRFSGHQFPNYSSELNVNALLLGDSALYLCASSAIGGEAFFGQGTRLTVV.

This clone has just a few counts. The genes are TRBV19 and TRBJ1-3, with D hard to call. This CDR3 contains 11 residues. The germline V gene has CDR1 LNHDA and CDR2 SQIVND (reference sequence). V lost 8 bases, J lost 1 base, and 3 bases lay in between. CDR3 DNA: TGTGCCAGTGTATCTGGAAACACCATATATTTT. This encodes CASVSGNTIYF.

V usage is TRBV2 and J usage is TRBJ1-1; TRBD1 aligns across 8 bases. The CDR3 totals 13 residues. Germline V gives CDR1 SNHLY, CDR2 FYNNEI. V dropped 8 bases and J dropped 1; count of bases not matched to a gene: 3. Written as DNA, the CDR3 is TGTGCCAGCTTGGACAGGGCGAACACTGAAGCTTTCTTT. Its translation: CASLDRANTEAFF. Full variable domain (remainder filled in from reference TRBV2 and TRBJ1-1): EPEVTQTPSHQVTQMGQEVILRCVPISNHLYFYWYRQILGQKVEFLVSFYNNEISEKSEIFDDQFSVERPDGSNFTLKIRSTKLEDSAMYFCASLDRANTEAFFGQGTRLTVV.

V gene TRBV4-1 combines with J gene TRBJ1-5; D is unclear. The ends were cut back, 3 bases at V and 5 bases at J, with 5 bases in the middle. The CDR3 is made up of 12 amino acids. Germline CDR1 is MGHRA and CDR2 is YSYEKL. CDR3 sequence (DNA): TGCGCCAGCAGCCACGGGGATCAGCCCCAGCATTTT. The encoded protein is CASSHGDQPQHF.

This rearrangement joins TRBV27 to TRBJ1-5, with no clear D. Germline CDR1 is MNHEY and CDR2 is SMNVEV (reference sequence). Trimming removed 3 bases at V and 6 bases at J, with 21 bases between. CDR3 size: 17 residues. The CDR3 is CASSLFGTVPFSQPQHF. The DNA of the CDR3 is TGTGCCAGCAGTTTGTTCGGAACAGTCCCTTTTAGTCAGCCCCAGCATTTT.

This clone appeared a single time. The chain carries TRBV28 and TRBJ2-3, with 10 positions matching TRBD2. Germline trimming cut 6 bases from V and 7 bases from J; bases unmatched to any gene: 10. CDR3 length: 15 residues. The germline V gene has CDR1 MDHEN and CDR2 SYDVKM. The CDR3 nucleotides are TGTGCCAGCAGCTACAGGGGACTAGCGAGCAATACGCAGTATTTT. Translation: CASSYRGLASNTQYF.

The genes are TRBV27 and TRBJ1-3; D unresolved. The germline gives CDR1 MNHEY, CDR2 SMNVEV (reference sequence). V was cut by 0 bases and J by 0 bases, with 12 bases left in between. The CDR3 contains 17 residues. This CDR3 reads CASSLSYPSSSGNTIYF. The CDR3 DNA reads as TGTGCCAGCAGTTTATCATATCCATCGAGCTCTGGAAACACCATATATTTT.

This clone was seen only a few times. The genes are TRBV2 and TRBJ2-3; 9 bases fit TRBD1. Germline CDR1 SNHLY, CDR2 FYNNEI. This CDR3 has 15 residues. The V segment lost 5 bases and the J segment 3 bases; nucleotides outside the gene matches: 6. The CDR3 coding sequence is TGTGCCAGCAGTCCGACAGGGGGAGGGACAGATACGCAGTATTTT. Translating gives CASSPTGGGTDTQYF.

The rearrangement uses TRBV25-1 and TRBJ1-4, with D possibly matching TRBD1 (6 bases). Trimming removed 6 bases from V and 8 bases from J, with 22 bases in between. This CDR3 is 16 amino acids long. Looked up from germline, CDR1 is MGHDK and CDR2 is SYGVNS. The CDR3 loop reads CASRGSRAGVLEKLFF. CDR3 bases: TGTGCCAGCAGGGGGTCCAGGGCAGGGGTGTTGGAAAAACTGTTTTTT.

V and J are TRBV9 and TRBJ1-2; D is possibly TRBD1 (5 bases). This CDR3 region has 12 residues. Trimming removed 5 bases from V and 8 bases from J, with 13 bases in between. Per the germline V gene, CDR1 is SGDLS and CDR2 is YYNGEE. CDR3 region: CASRTVRGGYTF. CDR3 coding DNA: TGTGCCAGCAGGACAGTTCGTGGCGGCTACACCTTC.

Written as DNA, the CDR3 is TGCGCCAGCAGCCACACCGGGACAGGGGATGAAAAACTGTTTTTT. Translation gives CASSHTGTGDEKLFF. The chain employs TRBV4-1 and TRBJ1-4, with 10 bases matching TRBD1. CDR1 is MGHRA and CDR2 is YSYEKL in the germline V gene. V was pared by 3 bases and J by 6 bases, with 4 bases of the junction left unmatched. The CDR3 is made up of 15 amino acids.

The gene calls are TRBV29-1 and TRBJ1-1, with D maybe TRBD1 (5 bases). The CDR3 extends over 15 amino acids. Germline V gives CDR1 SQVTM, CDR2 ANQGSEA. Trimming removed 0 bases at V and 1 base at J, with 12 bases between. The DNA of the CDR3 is TGCAGCGTTGAAGATCGGGGGGTGTGGAACACTGAAGCTTTCTTT. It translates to CSVEDRGVWNTEAFF.

This CDR3 is CASSIEREQFF. The CDR3 DNA reads TGTGCCAGCAGCATTGAGCGGGAGCAGTTCTTC. The chain is built from TRBV7-9 and TRBJ2-1; tentatively, D is TRBD2 (5 bases). Per the germline V gene, CDR1 is SEHNR and CDR2 is FQNEAQ (reference sequence). V shed 5 bases and J shed 10 bases, with 9 bases lying between them. This CDR3 comprises 11 residues.

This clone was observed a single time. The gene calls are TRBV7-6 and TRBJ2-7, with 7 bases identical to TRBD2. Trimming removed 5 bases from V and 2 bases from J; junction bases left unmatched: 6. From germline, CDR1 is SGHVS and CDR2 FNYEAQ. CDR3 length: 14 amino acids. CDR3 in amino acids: CASSGPRGAYEQYF. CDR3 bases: TGTGCCAGCAGCGGCCCCCGGGGGGCCTACGAGCAGTACTTC.

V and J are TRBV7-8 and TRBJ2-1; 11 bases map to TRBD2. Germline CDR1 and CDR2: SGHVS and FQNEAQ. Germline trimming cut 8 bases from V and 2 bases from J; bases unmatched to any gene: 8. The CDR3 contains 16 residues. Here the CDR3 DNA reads TGTGCCAGCCTTTTCGTAGCGGGAGGGCCCTACAATGAGCAGTTCTTC. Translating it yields CASLFVAGGPYNEQFF.

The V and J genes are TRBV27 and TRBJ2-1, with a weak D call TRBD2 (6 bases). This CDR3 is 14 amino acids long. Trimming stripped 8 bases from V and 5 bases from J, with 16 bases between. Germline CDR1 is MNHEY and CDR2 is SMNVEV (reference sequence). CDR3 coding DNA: TGTGCCAGCTCGCGGGGACCGCCGAACAATGAGCAGTTCTTC. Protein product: CASSRGPPNNEQFF.

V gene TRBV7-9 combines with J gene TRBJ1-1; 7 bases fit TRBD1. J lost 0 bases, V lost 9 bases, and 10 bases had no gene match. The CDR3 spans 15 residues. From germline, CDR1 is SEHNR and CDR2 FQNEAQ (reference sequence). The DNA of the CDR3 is TGTGCCAGTCTCTACACGGACAGGCTGAACACTGAAGCTTTCTTT. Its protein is CASLYTDRLNTEAFF. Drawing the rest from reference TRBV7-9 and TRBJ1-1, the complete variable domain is DTGVSQNPRHKITKRGQNVTFRCDPISEHNRLYWYRQTLGQGPEFLTYFQNEAQLEKSRLLSDRFSAERPKGSFSTLEIQRTEQGDSAMYLCASLYTDRLNTEAFFGQGTRLTVV.

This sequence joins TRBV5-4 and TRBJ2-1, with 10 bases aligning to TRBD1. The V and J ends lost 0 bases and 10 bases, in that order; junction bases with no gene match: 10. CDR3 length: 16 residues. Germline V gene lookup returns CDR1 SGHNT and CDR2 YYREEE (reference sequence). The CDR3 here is CASSLEGPGQGWEQFF. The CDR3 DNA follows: TGTGCCAGCAGCTTGGAGGGGCCGGGACAGGGGTGGGAGCAGTTCTTC.

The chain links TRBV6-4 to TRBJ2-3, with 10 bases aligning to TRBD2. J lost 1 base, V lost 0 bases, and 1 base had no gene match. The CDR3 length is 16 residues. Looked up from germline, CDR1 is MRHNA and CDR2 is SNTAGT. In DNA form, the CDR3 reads TGTGCCAGCAGTGACTCAGGGACTAGCGGCACAGATACGCAGTATTTT. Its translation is CASSDSGTSGTDTQYF.

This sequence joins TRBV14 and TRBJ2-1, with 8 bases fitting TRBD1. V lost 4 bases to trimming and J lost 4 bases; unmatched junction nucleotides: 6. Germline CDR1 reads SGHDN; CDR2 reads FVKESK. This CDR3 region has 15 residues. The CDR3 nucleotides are TGTGCCAGCAGCCCCTCCGGGACAGGTTACAATGAGCAGTTCTTC. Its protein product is CASSPSGTGYNEQFF.